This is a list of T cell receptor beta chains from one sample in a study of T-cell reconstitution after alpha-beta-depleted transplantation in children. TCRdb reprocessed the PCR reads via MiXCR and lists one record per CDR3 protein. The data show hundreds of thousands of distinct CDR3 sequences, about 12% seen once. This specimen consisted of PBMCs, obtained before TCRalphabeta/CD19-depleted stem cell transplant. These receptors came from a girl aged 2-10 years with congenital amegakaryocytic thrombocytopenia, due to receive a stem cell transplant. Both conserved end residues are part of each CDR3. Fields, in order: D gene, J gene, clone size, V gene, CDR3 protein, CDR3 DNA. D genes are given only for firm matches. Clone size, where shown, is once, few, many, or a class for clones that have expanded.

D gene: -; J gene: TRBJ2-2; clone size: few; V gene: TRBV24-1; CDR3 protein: CATSGTTTVNTGELFF; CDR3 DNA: TGTGCCACCAGTGGAACCACAACGGTGAACACCGGGGAGCTGTTTTTT
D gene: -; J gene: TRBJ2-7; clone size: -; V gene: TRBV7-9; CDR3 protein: CASSLQDRYEQYF; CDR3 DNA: TGTGCCAGCAGCTTACAGGACCGCTACGAGCAGTACTTC
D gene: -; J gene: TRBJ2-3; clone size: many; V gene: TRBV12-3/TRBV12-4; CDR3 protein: CASGGTVSTDTQYF; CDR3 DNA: TGTGCCAGCGGGGGAACGGTTAGCACAGATACGCAGTATTTT
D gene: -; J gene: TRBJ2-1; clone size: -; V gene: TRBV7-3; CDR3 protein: CASSLTWGGNEQLF; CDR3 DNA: TGTGCCAGCAGCTTAACCTGGGGGGGCAATGAGCAGCTCTTC
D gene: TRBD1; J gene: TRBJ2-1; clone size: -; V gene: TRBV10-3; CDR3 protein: CAIDPTGSSYNEQFF; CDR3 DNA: TGTGCCATCGACCCGACAGGGAGCTCCTACAATGAGCAGTTCTTC
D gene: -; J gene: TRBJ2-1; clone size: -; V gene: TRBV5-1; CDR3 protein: CASSFSSLPSYNEQFF; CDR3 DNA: TGCGCCAGCAGCTTTAGCAGTCTCCCCTCCTACAATGAGCAGTTCTTC
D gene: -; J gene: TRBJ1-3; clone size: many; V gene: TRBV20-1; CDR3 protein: CSAREATHGNTIYF; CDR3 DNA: TGCAGTGCTAGAGAAGCCACACATGGAAACACCATATATTTT
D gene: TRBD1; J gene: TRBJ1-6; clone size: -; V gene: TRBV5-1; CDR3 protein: CASSLPPGVQGDSPLHF; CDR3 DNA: TGCGCCAGCAGCCTTCCGCCGGGGGTACAGGGGGATTCACCCCTCCACTTT
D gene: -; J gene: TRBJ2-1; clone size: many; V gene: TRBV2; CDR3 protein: CASNREGGRNEQFF; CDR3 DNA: TGTGCCAGCAATAGGGAAGGAGGGCGCAATGAGCAGTTCTTC
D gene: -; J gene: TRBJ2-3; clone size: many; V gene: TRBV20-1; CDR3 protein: CSASELRTDTQYF; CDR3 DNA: TGCAGTGCTAGCGAGCTCCGCACAGATACGCAGTATTTT
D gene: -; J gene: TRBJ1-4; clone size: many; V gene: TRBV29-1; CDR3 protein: CSVAGGGHEKLFF; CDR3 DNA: TGCAGCGTTGCTGGGGGGGGTCATGAAAAACTGTTTTTT
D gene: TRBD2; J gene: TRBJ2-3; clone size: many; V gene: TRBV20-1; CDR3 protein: CSTETGTRSTDTQYF; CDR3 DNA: TGCAGTACAGAGACCGGGACTAGGAGCACAGATACGCAGTATTTT
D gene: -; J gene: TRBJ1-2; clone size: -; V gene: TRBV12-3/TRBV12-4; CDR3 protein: CASSRDAGGYGYTF; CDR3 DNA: TGTGCCAGCAGCCGGGACGCCGGCGGCTATGGCTACACCTTC
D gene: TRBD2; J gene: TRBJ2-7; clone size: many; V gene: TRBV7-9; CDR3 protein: CASSSGLAGGFRQYF; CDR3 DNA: TGTGCCAGCAGCTCGGGACTAGCGGGAGGATTCCGGCAGTACTTC
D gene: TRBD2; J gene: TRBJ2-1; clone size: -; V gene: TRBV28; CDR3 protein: CATFRERETANEQFF; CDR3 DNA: TGTGCCACCTTTCGGGAGCGGGAGACCGCCAATGAGCAGTTCTTC
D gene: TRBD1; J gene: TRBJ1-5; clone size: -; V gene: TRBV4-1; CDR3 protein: CASSPPDRAQPQHF; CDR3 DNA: TGCGCCAGCAGCCCGCCAGACAGGGCCCAGCCCCAGCATTTT
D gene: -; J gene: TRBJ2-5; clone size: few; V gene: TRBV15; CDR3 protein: CATSREIGRGRLETQYF; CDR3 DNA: TGTGCCACCAGCAGAGAGATAGGCAGGGGGAGGTTGGAGACCCAGTACTTC
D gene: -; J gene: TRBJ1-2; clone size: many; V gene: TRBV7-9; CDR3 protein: CASSPEVTTRGYTF; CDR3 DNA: TGTGCCAGCAGCCCAGAGGTAACTACGCGGGGCTACACCTTC